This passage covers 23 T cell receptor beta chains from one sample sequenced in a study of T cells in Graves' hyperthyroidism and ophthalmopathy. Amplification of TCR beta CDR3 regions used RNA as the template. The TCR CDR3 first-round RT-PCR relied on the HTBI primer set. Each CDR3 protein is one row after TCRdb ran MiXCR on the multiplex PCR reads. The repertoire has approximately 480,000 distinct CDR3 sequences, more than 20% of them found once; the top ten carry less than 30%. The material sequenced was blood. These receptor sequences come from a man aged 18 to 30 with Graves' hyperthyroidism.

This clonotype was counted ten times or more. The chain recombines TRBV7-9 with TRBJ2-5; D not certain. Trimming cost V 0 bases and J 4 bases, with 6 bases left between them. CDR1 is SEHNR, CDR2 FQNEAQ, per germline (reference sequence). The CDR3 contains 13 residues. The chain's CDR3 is CASSLAPPETQYF. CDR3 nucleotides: TGTGCCAGCAGCTTAGCGCCCCCAGAGACCCAGTACTTC.

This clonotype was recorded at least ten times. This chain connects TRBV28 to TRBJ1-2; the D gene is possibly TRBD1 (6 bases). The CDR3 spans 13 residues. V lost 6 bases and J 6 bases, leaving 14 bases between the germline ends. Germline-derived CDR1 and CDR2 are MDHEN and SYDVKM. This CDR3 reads CASRSTGYHGYTF. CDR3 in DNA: TGTGCCAGCAGGTCTACAGGGTATCATGGCTACACCTTC.

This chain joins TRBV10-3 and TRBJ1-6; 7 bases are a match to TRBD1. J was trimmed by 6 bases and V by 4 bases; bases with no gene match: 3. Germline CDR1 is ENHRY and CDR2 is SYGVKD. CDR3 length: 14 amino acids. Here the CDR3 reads CAISGQGFNSPLHF. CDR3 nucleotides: TGTGCCATCAGTGGACAGGGTTTTAATTCACCCCTCCACTTT.

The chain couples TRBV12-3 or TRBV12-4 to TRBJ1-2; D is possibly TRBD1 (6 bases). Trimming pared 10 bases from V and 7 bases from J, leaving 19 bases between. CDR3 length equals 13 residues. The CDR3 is CAISGTPGGGYTF. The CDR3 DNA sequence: TGTGCCATCTCCGGGACACCTGGGGGTGGCTACACCTTC.

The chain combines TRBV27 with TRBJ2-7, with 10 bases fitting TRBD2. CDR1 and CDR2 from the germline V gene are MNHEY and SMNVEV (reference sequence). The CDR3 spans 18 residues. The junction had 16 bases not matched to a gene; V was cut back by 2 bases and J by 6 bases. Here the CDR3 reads CASSLSVGLAGVLTEQYF. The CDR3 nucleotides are TGTGCCAGCAGTTTAAGTGTTGGGCTAGCGGGGGTCCTAACCGAGCAGTACTTC.

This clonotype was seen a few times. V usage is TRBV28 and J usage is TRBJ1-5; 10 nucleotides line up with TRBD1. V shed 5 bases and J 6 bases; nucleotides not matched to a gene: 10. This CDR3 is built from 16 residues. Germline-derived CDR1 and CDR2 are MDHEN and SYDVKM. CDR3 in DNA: TGTGCCAGCAGTCCGTTTGACAGGGGGCGGATTCAGCCCCAGCATTTT. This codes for CASSPFDRGRIQPQHF.

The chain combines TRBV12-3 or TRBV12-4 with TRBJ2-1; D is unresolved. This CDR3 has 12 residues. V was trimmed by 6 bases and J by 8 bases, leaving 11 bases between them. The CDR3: CASSPVGHEQFF. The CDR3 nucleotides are TGTGCCAGCAGCCCGGTAGGCCATGAGCAGTTCTTC.

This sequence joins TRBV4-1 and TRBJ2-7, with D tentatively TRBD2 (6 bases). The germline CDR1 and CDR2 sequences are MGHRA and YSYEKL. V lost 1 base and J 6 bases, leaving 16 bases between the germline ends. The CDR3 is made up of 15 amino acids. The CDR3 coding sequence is TGCGCCAGCAGCCAAGTTCCCGGGGGAATCGGCGAGCAGTACTTC. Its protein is CASSQVPGGIGEQYF.

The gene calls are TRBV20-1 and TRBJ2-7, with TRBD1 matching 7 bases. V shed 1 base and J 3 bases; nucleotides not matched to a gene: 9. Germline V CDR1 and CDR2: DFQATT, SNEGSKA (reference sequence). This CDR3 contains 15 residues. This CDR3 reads CSARGGDRDFYEQYF. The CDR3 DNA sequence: TGCAGTGCTAGAGGTGGGGACAGAGATTTCTACGAGCAGTACTTC.

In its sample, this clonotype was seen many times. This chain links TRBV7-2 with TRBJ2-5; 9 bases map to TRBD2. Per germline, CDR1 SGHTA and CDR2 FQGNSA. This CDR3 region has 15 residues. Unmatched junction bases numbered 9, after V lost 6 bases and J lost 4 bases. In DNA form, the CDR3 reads TGTGCCAGCAGTAAGACTAGCGGAAGGGTAGAGACCCAGTACTTC. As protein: CASSKTSGRVETQYF.

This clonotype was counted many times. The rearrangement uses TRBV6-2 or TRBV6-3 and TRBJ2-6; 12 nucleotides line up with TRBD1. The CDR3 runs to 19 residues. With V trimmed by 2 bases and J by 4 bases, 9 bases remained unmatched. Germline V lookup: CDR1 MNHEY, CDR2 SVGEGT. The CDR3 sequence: CASSYRSGQGAPGANVLTF. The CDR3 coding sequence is TGTGCCAGCAGTTACAGGTCGGGACAGGGGGCGCCCGGGGCCAACGTCCTGACTTTC.

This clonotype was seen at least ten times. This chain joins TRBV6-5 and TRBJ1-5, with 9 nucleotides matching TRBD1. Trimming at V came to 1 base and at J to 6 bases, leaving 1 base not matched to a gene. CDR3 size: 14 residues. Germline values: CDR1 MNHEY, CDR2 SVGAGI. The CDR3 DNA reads TGTGCCAGCAGTTACTTACAGGGGGCTCAGCCCCAGCATTTT. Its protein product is CASSYLQGAQPQHF.

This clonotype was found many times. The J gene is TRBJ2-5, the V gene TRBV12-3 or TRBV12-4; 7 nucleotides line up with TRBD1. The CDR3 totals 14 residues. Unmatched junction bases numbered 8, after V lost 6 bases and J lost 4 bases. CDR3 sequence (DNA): TGTGCCAGCAGCGAGACAGGGTCGTCAGAGACCCAGTACTTC. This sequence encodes CASSETGSSETQYF.

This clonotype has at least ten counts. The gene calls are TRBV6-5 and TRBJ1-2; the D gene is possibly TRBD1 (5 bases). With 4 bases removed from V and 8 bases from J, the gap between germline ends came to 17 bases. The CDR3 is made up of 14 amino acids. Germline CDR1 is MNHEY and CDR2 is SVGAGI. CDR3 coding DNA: TGTGCCAGCAGTTCTACTGGACACAAAGGGGGCTACACCTTC. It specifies CASSSTGHKGGYTF.

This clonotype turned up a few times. Here the CDR3 DNA reads TGTGCCAGCAGTGAAGATAGGAGCGGGGGTTGGAACACCGGGGAGCTGTTTTTT. It is translated as CASSEDRSGGWNTGELFF. The rearrangement joins TRBV2 to TRBJ2-2, with TRBD2 identical over 8 bases. The CDR3 has 18 residues. Germline loops: CDR1 SNHLY, CDR2 FYNNEI. Unmatched junction bases numbered 8, after V lost 1 base and J lost 1 base.

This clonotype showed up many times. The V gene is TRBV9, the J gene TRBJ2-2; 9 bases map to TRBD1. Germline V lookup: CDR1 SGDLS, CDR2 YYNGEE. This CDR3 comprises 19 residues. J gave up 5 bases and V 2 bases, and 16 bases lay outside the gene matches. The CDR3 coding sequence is TGTGCCAGCAGCGTCCCTCAGAGCATCAGGACAGGGGAGACCGGGGAGCTGTTTTTT. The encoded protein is CASSVPQSIRTGETGELFF.

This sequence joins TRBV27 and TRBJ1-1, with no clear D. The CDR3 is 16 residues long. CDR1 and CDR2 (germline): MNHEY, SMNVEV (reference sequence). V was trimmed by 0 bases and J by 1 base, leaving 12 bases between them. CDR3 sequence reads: CASSLSISETNTEAFF. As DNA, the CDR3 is TGTGCCAGCAGTTTATCGATCAGTGAAACGAACACTGAAGCTTTCTTT.

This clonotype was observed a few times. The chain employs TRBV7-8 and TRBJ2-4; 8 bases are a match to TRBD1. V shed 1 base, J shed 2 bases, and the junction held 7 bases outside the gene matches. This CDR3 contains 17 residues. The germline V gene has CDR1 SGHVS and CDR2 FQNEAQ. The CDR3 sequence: CASSLGYRGTSKNIQYF. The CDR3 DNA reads TGTGCCAGCAGCTTAGGGTACAGGGGGACCTCCAAAAACATTCAGTACTTC.

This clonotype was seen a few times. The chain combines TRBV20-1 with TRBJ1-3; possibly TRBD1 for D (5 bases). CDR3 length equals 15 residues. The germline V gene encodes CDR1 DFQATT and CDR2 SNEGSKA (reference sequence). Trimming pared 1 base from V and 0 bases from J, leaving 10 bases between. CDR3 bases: TGCAGTGCTAGAGGGCAGGGCCACTCTGGAAACACCATATATTTT. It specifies CSARGQGHSGNTIYF.

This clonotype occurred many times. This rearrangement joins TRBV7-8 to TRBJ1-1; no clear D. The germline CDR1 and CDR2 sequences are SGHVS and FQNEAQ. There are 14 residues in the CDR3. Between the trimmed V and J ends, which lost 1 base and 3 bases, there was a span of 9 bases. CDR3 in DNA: TGTGCCAGCAGCTTAGACAGCCAATACACTGAAGCTTTCTTT. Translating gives CASSLDSQYTEAFF.

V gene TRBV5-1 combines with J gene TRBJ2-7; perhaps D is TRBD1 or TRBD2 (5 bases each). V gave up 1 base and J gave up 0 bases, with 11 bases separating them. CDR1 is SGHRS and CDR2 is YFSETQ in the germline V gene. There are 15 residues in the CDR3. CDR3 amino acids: CASSLLAGTSYEQYF. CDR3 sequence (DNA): TGCGCCAGCAGCTTGTTAGCAGGGACCTCCTACGAGCAGTACTTC.

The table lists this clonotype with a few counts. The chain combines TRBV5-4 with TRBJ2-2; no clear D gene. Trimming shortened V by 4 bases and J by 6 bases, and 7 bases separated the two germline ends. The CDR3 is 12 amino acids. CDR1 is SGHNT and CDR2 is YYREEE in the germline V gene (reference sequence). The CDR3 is CASSPASGELFF. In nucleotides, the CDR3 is TGTGCCAGCAGCCCGGCATCCGGGGAGCTGTTTTTT.

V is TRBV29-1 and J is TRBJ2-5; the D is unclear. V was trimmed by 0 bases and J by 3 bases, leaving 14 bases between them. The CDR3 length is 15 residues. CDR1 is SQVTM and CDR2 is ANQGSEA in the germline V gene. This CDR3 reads CSVEDGRTAKETQYF. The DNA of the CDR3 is TGCAGCGTTGAAGATGGCCGGACGGCGAAAGAGACCCAGTACTTC.